This T cell receptor beta chain originates from a study of PD-1 blockade in classical Hodgkin lymphoma (dated by TCRdb to 2019 to 2021). A note on the overall study: Nivolumab dosing was 3 mg/kg intravenously every 2 weeks, continuing until either disease progression or unacceptable toxicity. The study used TCR beta sequencing and CyTOF to define a peripheral blood immune signature of response to PD-1 blockade in classical Hodgkin lymphoma. What the work shows at the level of the full study, not this receptor alone: CD4+ but not CD8+ TCR diversity rose significantly by C4D1 (p=0.0027 vs p=0.16), most apparent in complete responders (p=0.02). Baseline TCR diversity was reported to be lower in newly diagnosed patients than in healthy donors and to be lower still in relapsed/refractory patients. The study covered only a single clinical trial cohort, and the causes of the repertoire differences, possibly disease activity or prior therapy, were still not defined. Trial patients with a complete response had baseline diversity similar to that of newly diagnosed patients, while partial responders and progressors had significantly lower diversity. Diversity was lower in patients who began nivolumab less than 1 year after ASCT, so these patients were left out of later analyses to avoid confounding by immune reconstitution.

Reading the germline V gene gives CDR1 SNHLY and CDR2 FYNNEI. The CDR3 runs 16 amino acids, cysteine and phenylalanine included. CDR3 DNA only is kept here, 48 bases in frame from base 1. V and J are truncated by 2 bases and 8 bases respectively, leaving an intervening sequence of 18 bases. A remark on this clone: The target of this receptor is not known. Base qualities are not recorded, but no much larger clone differs from it by a single base.

Interpreted using the paper, the time point label stands for: cycle 1 day 1 (C1D1), immediately before nivolumab initiation. All trial patients had relapsed after autologous stem cell transplantation, with cohorts A, B and C differing in prior brentuximab vedotin exposure. The trial cohort comprised 56 patients with relapsed/refractory classical Hodgkin lymphoma whose best overall responses were complete response, partial response or progressive disease. In the multi-cohort phase II CheckMate 205 trial, trial patients received single-agent nivolumab. An independent review committee assessed best overall response using the 2007 International Working Group response criteria. Trial PBMCs were obtained immediately prior to nivolumab initiation (C1D1) and on therapy at cycle 2 day 1 and cycle 4 day 1. Peripheral blood was collected in 8 mL Vacutainer Cell Preparation Tubes, from which PBMCs were isolated by centrifugation and then cryopreserved.

The Qiagen DNeasy kit was used to extract genomic DNA from unsorted PBMCs and from the negatively selected CD4+ and CD8+ fractions. TCR beta CDR3 regions were subjected to amplification by immunoSEQ multiplex PCR with primers that anneal to V and J segments. A synthetic immune receptor repertoire was used to minimize amplification bias, and any residual bias was removed computationally once sequencing was done. In the authors' own workflow: Repertoire diversity was quantified as the Shannon entropy index using custom Python scripts. Unsorted, CD4+ and CD8+ repertoires were analyzed separately, except in combined analyses where CD4+ and CD8+ sequences were merged in silico. A clone counted as expanded when the clone's frequency after treatment rose at least 2-fold relative to C1D1, and clones undetected at baseline were given a pseudocount of 0.5. Singleton clones were defined as clones with 0 or 1 copy at C1D1, and non-singleton clones were defined as clones with 2 or more copies. By matching protein sequences in sorted samples from the same patient, clones expanded in unsorted samples were annotated as CD4+, CD8+ or unknown. Wilcoxon tests on paired samples were used to test diversity changes from C1D1 to C4D1. TCRdb carries this immuneACCESS record with in-frame sequences only. Its versions omit some clonotypes, under half of them owing to an unresolved V gene in the studies checked, with the rest unexplained. The DNA was the basis for D and trimming; V, J and clone size are from that table. This sample lists tens of thousands of clones; around 70% were detected once. The leading ten clones occupy approximately 10% of the sample.

Sequencing was performed on peripheral blood mononuclear cells (PBMCs), taken at baseline. The source of this sequence is a human donor with classical Hodgkin lymphoma. The V and J segments used are TRBV2 and TRBJ1-4; TRBD1 is possibly the D segment (5 matching bases). The CDR3 corresponds to CASSESDKRSQEKLFF. Read as DNA, the sequence is TGTGCCAGCAGTGAATCGGACAAAAGGTCCCAGGAAAAACTGTTTTTT.